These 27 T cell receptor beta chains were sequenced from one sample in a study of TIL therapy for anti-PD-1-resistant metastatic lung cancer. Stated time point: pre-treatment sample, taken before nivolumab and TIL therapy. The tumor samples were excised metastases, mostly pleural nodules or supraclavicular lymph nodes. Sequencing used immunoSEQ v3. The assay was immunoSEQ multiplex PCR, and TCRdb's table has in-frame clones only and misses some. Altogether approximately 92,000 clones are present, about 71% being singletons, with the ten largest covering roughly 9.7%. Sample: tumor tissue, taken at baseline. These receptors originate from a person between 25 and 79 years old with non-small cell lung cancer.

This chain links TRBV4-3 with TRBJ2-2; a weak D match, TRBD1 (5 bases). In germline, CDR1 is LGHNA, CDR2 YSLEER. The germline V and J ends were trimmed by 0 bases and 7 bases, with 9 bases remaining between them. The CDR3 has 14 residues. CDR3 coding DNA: TGCGCCAGCAGCCAAGAATCAGGGCGCGGGGAGCTGTTTTTT. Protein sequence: CASSQESGRGELFF.

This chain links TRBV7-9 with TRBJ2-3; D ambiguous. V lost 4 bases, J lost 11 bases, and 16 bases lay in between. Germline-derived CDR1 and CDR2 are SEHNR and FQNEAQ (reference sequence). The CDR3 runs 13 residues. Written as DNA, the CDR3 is TGTGCCAGCAGCTATAGGACGGACCTGAGGCAGTATTTT. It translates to CASSYRTDLRQYF.

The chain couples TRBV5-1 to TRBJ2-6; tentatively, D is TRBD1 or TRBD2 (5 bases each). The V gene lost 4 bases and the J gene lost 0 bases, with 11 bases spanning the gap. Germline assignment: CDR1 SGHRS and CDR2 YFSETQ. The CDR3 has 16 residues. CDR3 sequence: CASSVGPSSGANVLTF. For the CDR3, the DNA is TGCGCCAGCAGCGTGGGACCCAGCTCTGGGGCCAACGTCCTGACTTTC.

CDR3 sequence (DNA): TGTGCCAGTAGTATTTTTCGGGGCGGAGACACCGGGGAGCTGTTTTTT. This sequence encodes CASSIFRGGDTGELFF. This chain joins TRBV19 and TRBJ2-2; either TRBD1 or TRBD2 may supply D (5 bases each). The CDR3 sequence is 16 residues long. V dropped 3 bases and J dropped 3 bases, with 14 bases sitting between them. CDR1 LNHDA and CDR2 SQIVND come from the germline V gene (reference sequence). The variable domain in full, completed from reference TRBV19 and TRBJ2-2, reads DGGITQSPKYLFRKEGQNVTLSCEQNLNHDAMYWYRQDPGQGLRLIYYSQIVNDFQKGDIAEGYSVSREKKESFPLTVTSAQKNPTAFYLCASSIFRGGDTGELFFGEGSRLTVL.

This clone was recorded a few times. CDR3 in DNA: TGTGCCAGCAGCTTGGTGGTAAATAGGGGCGAGCAGTACTTC. Translated, it gives CASSLVVNRGEQYF. The chain couples TRBV5-6 to TRBJ2-7; possibly TRBD1 for D (5 bases). V was trimmed by 0 bases and J by 6 bases, leaving 13 bases between them. Looked up from germline, CDR1 is SGHDT and CDR2 is YYEEEE. The CDR3 contains 14 residues.

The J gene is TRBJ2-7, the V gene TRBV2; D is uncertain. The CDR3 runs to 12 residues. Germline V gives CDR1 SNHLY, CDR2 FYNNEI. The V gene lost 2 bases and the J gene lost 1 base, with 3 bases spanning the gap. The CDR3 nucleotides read TGTGCCAGCAGTGAACGGTCCTACGAGCAGTACTTC. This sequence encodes CASSERSYEQYF.

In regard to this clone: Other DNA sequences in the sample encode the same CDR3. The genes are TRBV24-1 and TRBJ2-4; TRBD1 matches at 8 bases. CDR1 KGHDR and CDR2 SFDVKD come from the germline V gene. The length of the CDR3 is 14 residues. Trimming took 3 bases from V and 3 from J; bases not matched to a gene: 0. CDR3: CATSDGQGKNIQYF. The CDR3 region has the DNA TGTGCCACCAGTGATGGACAGGGCAAAAACATTCAGTACTTC.

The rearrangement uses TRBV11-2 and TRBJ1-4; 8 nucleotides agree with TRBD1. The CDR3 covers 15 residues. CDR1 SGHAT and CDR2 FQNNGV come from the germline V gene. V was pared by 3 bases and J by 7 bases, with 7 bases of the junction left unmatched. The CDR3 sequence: CASSFLGRGPEKLFF. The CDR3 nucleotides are TGTGCCAGCAGCTTTCTTGGCAGGGGGCCTGAAAAACTGTTTTTT. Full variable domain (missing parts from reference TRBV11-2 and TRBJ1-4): EAGVAQSPRYKIIEKRQSVAFWCNPISGHATLYWYQQILGQGPKLLIQFQNNGVVDDSQLPKDRFSAERLKGVDSTLKIQPAKLEDSAVYLCASSFLGRGPEKLFFGSGTQLSVL.

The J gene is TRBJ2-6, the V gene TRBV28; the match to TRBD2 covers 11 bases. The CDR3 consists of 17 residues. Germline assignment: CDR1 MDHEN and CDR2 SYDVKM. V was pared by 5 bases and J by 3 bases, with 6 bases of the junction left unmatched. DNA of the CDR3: TGTGCCAGCAGTCCACTAGCGGGAGTACTTGGGGCCAACGTCCTGACTTTC. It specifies CASSPLAGVLGANVLTF. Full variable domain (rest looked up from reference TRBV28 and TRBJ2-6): DVKVTQSSRYLVKRTGEKVFLECVQDMDHENMFWYRQDPGLGLRLIYFSYDVKMKEKGDIPEGYSVSREKKERFSLILESASTNQTSMYLCASSPLAGVLGANVLTFGAGSRLTVL.

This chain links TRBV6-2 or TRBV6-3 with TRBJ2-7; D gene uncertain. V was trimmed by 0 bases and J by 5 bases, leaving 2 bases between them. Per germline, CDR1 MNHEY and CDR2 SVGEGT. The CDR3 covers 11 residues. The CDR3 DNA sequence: TGTGCCAGCAGTTACTCGAACGAGCAGTACTTC. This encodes CASSYSNEQYF.

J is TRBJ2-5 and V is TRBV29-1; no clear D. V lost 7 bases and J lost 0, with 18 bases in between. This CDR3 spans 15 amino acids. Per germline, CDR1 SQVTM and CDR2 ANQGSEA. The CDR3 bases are TGCAGCGCCCTTTGGCCTCGCCCAGACCAAGAGACCCAGTACTTC. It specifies CSALWPRPDQETQYF. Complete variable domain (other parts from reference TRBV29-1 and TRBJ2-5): SAVISQKPSRDICQRGTSLTIQCQVDSQVTMMFWYRQQPGQSLTLIATANQGSEATYESGFVIDKFPISRPNLTFSTLTVSNMSPEDSSIYLCSALWPRPDQETQYFGPGTRLLVL.

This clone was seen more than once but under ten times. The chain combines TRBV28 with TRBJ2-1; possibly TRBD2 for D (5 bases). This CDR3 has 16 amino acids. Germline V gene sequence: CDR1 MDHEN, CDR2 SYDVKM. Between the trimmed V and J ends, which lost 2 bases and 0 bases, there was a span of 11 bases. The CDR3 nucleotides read TGTGCCAGCAGTTTAGGCGGGTTAAGCTCCTACAATGAGCAGTTCTTC. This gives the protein CASSLGGLSSYNEQFF.

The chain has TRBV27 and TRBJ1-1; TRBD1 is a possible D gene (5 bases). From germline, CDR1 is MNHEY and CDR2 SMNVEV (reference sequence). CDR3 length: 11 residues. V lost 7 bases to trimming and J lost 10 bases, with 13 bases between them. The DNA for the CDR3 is TGTGCCAGCATTCGGGGCGGTTTAGCTTTCTTT. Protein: CASIRGGLAFF.

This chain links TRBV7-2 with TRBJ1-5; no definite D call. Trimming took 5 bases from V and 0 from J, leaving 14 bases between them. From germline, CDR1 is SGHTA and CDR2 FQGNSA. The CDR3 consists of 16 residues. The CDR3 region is CASSAGSSYSNQPQHF. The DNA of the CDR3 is TGTGCCAGCAGCGCGGGATCTAGTTATAGCAATCAGCCCCAGCATTTT. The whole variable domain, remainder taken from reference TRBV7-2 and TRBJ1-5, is GAGVSQSPSNKVTEKGKDVELRCDPISGHTALYWYRQSLGQGLEFLIYFQGNSAPDKSGLPSDRFSAERTGGSVSTLTIQRTQQEDSAVYLCASSAGSSYSNQPQHFGDGTRLSIL.

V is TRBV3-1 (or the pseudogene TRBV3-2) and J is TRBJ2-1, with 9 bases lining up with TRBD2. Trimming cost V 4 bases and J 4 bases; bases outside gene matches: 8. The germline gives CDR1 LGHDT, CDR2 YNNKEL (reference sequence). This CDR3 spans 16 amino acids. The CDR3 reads CASSPQAGGFYNEQFF. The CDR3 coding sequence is TGTGCCAGCAGCCCTCAAGCGGGGGGATTTTACAATGAGCAGTTCTTC.

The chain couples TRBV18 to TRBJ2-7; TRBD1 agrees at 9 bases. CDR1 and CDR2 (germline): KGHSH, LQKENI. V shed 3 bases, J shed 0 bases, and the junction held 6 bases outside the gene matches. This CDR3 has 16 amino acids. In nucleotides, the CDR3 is TGTGCCAGCTCACCCCGGACAGGGGAGAGCTCCTACGAGCAGTACTTC. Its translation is CASSPRTGESSYEQYF.

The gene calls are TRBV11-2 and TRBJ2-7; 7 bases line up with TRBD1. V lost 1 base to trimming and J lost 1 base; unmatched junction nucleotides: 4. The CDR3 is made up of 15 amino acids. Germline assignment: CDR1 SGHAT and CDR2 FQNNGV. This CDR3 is CASSLGDSSSYEQYF. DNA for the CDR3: TGTGCCAGCAGCTTAGGGGACAGTAGTTCCTACGAGCAGTACTTC.

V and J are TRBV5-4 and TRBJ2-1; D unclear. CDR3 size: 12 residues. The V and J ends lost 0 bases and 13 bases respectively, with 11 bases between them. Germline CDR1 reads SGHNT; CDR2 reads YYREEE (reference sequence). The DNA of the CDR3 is TGTGCCAGCAGCTTGGGTGGGCTTGATCAGTTCTTC. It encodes CASSLGGLDQFF.

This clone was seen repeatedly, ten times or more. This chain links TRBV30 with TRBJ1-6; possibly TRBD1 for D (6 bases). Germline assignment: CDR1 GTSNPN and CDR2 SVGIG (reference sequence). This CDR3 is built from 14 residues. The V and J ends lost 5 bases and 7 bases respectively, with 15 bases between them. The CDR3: CAWSKDSPNSPLHF. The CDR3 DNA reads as TGTGCCTGGTCAAAGGACAGCCCAAATTCACCCCTCCACTTT.

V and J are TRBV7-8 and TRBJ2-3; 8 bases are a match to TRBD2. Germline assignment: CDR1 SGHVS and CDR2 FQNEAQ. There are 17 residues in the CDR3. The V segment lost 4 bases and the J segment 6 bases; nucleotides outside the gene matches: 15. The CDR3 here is CASSSRRLRGAGDTQYF. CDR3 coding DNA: TGTGCCAGCAGCTCCCGGAGGTTGCGGGGGGCAGGGGATACGCAGTATTTT.

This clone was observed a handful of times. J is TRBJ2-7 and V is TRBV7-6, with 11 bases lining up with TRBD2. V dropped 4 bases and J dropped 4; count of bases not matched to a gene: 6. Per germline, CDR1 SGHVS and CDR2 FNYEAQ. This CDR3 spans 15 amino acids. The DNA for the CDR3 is TGTGCCAGCAGCTGGGGGACTAGCGGTGATTACGAGCAGTACTTC. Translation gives CASSWGTSGDYEQYF.

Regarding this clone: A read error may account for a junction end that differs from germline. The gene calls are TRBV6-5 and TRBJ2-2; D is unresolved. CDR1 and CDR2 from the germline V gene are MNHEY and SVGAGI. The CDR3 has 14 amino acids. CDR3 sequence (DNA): TGTGCCGGCAGTTACTTTATAGGGACCGGGGAGCTGTTTTTT. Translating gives CAGSYFIGTGELFF.

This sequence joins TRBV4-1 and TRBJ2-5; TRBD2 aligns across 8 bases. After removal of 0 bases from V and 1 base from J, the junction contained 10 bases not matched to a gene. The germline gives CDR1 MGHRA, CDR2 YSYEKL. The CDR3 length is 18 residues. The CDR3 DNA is TGCGCCAGCAGCCAAGATTCCTCCAGCGGGGGATCCCAAGAGACCCAGTACTTC. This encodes CASSQDSSSGGSQETQYF.

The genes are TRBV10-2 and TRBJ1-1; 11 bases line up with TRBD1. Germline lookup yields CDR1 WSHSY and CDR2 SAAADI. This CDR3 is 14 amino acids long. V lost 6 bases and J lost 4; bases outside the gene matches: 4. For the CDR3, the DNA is TGCGCCAGCAGGGGGACAGGGGGATTCACTGAAGCTTTCTTT. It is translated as CASRGTGGFTEAFF.

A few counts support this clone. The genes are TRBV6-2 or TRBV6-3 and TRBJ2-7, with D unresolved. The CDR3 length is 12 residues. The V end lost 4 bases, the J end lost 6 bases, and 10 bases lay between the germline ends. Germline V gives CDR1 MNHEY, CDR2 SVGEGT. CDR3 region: CASSFPSLEQYF. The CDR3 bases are TGTGCCAGCAGTTTCCCGAGCCTCGAGCAGTACTTC.

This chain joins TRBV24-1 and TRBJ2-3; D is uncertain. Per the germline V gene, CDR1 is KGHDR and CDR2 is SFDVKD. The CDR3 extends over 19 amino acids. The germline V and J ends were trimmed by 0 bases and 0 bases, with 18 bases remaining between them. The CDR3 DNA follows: TGTGCCACCAGTGATTTGCATGGGTCCGGTGATACTAGCACAGATACGCAGTATTTT. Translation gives CATSDLHGSGDTSTDTQYF.

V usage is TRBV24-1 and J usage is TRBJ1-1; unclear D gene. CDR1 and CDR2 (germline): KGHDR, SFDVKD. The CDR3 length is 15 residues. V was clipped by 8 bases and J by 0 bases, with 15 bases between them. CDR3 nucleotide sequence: TGTGCCACCAAGGTGGGTTGGAGGGTGAACACTGAAGCTTTCTTT. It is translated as CATKVGWRVNTEAFF.